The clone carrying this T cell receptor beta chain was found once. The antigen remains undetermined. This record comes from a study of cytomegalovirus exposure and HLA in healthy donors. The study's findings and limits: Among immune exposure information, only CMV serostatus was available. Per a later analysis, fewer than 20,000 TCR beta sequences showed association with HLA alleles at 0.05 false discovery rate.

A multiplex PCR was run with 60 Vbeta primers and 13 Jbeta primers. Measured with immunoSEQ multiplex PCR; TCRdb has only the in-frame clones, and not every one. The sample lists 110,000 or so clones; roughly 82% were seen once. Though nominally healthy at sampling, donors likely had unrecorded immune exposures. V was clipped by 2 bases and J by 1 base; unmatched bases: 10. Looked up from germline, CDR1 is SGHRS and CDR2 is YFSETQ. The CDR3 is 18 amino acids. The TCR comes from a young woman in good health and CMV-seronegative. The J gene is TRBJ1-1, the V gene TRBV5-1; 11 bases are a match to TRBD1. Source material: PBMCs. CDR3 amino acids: CASSFDWDRGVPNTEAFF. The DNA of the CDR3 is TGCGCCAGCAGCTTCGATTGGGACAGGGGGGTCCCGAACACTGAAGCTTTCTTT.